This T cell receptor beta chain was retrieved from a study of blood T cell repertoires in COVID-19. Overall study context: The United States, Italy and Spain were the sources of the acute and convalescent COVID-19 samples. Sample material is recorded as cDNA or gDNA derived from T cells, B-cell-depleted T cells, or PBMCs.

Looked up from germline, CDR1 is MNHNS and CDR2 is SASEGT. The CDR3 runs 15 residues. V dropped 2 bases and J dropped 0 bases, with 11 bases sitting between them. Methods used by the authors: Estimated nucleated cell counts came from reference gene primer amplification. Profiling relied on immunoSEQ multiplex PCR, and the TCRdb table lists in-frame clones only, not all of them. The V and J calls and clone size come from that table; D and trimming were worked out from the DNA. The data contain roughly 200,000 clones, around 80% of them singletons. The receptor was isolated from an elderly woman with active or convalescent COVID-19. The sample consisted of peripheral blood. The V gene is TRBV6-1, the J gene TRBJ2-7, with D possibly being TRBD1 (6 bases). The DNA for the CDR3 is TGTGCCAGCAGTGAACCGGGACACTACTCCTACGAGCAGTACTTC. Its protein is CASSEPGHYSYEQYF.